These 7 T cell receptor beta chains originate from one sample sequenced in a study of Graves' ophthalmopathy and Graves' hyperthyroidism. Amplification of TCR beta CDR3 regions used RNA transcripts. RT-PCR in the first round used HTBI primers; a second-round multiplex PCR followed. TCRdb reprocessed the multiplex PCR reads via MiXCR and lists one record per CDR3 protein. The table records 350,000 to 450,000 distinct CDR3 sequences, around 21% of them present only once. The sample consisted of peripheral blood. These receptors all stem from a woman aged 18-35 years with stable Graves' hyperthyroidism.

This clonotype was seen ten or more times. The V and J genes are TRBV24-1 and TRBJ2-5; possible D gene TRBD1, 6 bases. The CDR3 contains 16 residues. V was cut by 4 bases and J by 2 bases, with 16 bases left in between. The germline CDR1 and CDR2 sequences are KGHDR and SFDVKD. CDR3 nucleotide sequence: TGTGCCACCAGTGACCTTAAACAGGGCGGGCAAGAGACCCAGTACTTC. It encodes CATSDLKQGGQETQYF.

The CDR3 DNA follows: TGCAGTGCTAGAGATCGGCTCGGGAACACTGAAGCTTTCTTT. Protein product: CSARDRLGNTEAFF. V and J are TRBV20-1 and TRBJ1-1; no firm D call. Germline values: CDR1 DFQATT, CDR2 SNEGSKA (reference sequence). The V end lost 0 bases, the J end lost 1 base, and 9 bases lay between the germline ends. The CDR3 is 14 residues long.

The rearrangement uses TRBV20-1 and TRBJ1-3, with D tentatively TRBD1 (5 bases). V lost 0 bases and J lost 0, with 9 bases in between. The CDR3 is 15 residues long. Per the germline V gene, CDR1 is DFQATT and CDR2 is SNEGSKA (reference sequence). The CDR3 protein is CSARDDRFSGNTIYF. DNA of the CDR3: TGCAGTGCTAGAGATGACAGATTCTCTGGAAACACCATATATTTT.

This clonotype was seen at least ten times. This chain connects TRBV11-2 to TRBJ2-6, with 7 bases fitting TRBD1. V gave up 5 bases and J gave up 0 bases; unmatched junction bases: 10. The V gene's germline CDR1 is SGHAT and CDR2 FQNNGV. This CDR3 spans 18 amino acids. CDR3 residues: CASSRGGAESSGANVLTF. The CDR3 DNA reads TGTGCCAGCAGCCGAGGGGGCGCGGAGAGCTCTGGGGCCAACGTCCTGACTTTC.

Worth noting for this clonotype: A much more abundant neighbour one base away suggests this may be a read error. The CDR3 bases are TGTGCCAGCAGGTCAGCCAACACTGAAGCTTGCTTT. Residues: CASRSANTEACF. V gene TRBV6-2 or TRBV6-3 combines with J gene TRBJ1-1; D is unclear. CDR3 length: 12 amino acids. Per the germline V gene, CDR1 is MNHEY and CDR2 is SVGEGT.

This clonotype was counted between two and nine times. This sequence joins TRBV11-1 and TRBJ2-2, with 9 positions matching TRBD1. This CDR3 contains 17 residues. CDR1 SGHAT and CDR2 FQDESV come from the germline V gene (reference sequence). The junction had 15 bases not matched to a gene; V was cut back by 7 bases and J by 6 bases. As DNA, the CDR3 is TGTGCCAGCAACTCACCCCGCCGGACAGGGGTTGCCGGGGAGCTGTTTTTT. As protein: CASNSPRRTGVAGELFF. The full variable domain, in which reference TRBV11-1 and TRBJ2-2 provide the parts outside the CDR3, is EAEVAQSPRYKITEKSQAVAFWCDPISGHATLYWYRQILGQGPELLVQFQDESVVDDSQLPKDRFSAERLKGVDSTLKIQPAELGDSAMYLCASNSPRRTGVAGELFFGEGSRLTVL.

The V gene is TRBV5-1, the J gene TRBJ2-7, with D perhaps matching TRBD1 (6 bases). V was clipped by 4 bases and J by 6 bases, with 17 bases between them. The V gene's germline CDR1 is SGHRS and CDR2 YFSETQ. There are 14 residues in the CDR3. CDR3 DNA sequence: TGCGCCAGCAGCCCCGGGGCAGGGGTCTCCGAGCAGTACTTC. Its protein is CASSPGAGVSEQYF.